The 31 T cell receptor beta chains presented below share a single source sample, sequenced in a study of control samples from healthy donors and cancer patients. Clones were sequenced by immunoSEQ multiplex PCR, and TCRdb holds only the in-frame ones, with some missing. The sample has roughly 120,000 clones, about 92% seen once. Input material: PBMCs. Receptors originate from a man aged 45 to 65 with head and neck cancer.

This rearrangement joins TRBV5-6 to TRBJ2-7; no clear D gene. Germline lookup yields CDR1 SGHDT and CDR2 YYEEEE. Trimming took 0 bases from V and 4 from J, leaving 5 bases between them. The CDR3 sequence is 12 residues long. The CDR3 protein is CASSLVGYEQYF. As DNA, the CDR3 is TGTGCCAGCAGCTTGGTCGGGTACGAGCAGTACTTC.

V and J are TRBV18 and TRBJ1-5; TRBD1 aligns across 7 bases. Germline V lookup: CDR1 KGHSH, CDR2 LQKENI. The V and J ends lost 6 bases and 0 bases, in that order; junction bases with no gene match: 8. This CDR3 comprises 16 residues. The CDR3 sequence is CASSWDSLYSNQPQHF. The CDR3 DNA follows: TGTGCCAGCTCTTGGGACAGTCTTTATAGCAATCAGCCCCAGCATTTT.

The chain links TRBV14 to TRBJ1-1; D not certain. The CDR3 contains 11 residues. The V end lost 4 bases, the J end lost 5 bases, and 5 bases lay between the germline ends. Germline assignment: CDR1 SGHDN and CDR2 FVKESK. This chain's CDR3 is CASSLGTEAFF. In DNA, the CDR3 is TGTGCCAGCAGCCTCGGGACTGAAGCTTTCTTT.

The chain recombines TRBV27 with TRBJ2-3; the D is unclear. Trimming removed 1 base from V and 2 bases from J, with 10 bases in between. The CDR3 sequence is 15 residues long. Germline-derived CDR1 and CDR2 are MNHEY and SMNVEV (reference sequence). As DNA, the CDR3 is TGTGCCAGCAGTTTATGGGCCACTTCCACAGATACGCAGTATTTT. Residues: CASSLWATSTDTQYF.

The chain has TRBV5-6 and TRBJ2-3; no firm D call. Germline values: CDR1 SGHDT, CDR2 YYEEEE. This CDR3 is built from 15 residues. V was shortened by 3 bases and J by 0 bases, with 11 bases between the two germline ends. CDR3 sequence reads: CASSSEAYSTDTQYF. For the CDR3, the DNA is TGTGCCAGCAGCTCTGAGGCATACAGCACAGATACGCAGTATTTT.

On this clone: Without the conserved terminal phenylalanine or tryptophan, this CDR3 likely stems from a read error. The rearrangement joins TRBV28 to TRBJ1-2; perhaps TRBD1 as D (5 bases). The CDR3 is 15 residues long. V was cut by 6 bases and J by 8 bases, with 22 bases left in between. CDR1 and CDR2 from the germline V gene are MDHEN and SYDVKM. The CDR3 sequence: CASRLATRGAQGYTL. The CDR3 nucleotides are TGTGCCAGCAGGTTAGCCACTCGAGGGGCGCAAGGCTACACCCTC.

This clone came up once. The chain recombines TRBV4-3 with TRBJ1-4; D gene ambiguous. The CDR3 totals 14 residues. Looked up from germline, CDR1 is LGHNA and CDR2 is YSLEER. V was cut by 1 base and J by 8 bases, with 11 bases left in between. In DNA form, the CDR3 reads TGCGCCAGCAGCCAAGTTGGGATTCGCGAAAAACTGTTTTTT. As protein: CASSQVGIREKLFF.

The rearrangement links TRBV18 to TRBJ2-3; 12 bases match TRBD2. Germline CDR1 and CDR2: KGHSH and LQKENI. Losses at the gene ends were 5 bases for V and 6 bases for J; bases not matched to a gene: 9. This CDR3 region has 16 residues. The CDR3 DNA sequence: TGTGCCAGCTCATCGCGACTAGCGGGGGCGCCGGATACGCAGTATTTT. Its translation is CASSSRLAGAPDTQYF.

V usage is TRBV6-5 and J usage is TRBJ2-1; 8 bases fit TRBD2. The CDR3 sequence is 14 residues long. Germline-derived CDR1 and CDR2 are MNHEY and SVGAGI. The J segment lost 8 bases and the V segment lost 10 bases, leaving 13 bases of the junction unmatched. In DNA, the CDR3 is TGTGCCACCCGAGCGGGGGACAACCGCGATGAGCAGTTCTTC. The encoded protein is CATRAGDNRDEQFF.

The CDR3 reads CASSQGQPNTEAFF. CDR3 bases: TGTGCCAGCAGCCAAGGGCAGCCGAACACTGAAGCTTTCTTT. The chain combines TRBV14 with TRBJ1-1, with D hard to call. The CDR3 sequence is 14 residues long. CDR1 SGHDN and CDR2 FVKESK come from the germline V gene. V was pared by 1 base and J by 1 base, with 7 bases between.

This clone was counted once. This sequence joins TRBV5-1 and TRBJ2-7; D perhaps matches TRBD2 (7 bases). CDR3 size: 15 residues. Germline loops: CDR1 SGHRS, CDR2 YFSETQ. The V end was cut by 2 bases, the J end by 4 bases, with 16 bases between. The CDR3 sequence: CASSFRGGSNYEQYF. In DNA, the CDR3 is TGCGCCAGCAGCTTCAGGGGAGGGTCAAATTACGAGCAGTACTTC.

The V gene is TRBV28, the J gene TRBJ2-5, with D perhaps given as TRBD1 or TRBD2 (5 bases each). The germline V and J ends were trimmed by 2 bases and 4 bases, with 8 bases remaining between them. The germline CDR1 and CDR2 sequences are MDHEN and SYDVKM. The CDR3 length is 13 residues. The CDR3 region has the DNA TGTGCCAGCAGTTTAGAGGGGAGAGAGACCCAGTACTTC. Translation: CASSLEGRETQYF.

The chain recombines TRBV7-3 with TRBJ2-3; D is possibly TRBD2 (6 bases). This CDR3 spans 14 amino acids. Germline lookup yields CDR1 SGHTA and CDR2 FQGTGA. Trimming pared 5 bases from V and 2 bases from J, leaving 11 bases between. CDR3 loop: CASSMGLLTDTQYF. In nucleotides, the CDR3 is TGTGCCAGCAGCATGGGACTTCTCACAGATACGCAGTATTTT.

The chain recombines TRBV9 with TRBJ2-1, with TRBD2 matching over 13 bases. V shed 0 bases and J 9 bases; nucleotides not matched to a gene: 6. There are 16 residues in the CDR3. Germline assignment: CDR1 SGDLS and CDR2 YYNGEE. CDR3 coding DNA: TGTGCCAGCAGCGTAGAAACTAGCGGGGGGGCCCCTGAGCAGTTCTTC. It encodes CASSVETSGGAPEQFF.

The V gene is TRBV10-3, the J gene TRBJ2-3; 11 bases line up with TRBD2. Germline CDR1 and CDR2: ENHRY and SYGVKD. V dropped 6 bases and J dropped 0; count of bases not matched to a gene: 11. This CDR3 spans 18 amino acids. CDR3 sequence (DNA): TGTGCCATCAGCCGAGGGCTAGCGGGGGGCCGAAGCACAGATACGCAGTATTTT. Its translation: CAISRGLAGGRSTDTQYF.

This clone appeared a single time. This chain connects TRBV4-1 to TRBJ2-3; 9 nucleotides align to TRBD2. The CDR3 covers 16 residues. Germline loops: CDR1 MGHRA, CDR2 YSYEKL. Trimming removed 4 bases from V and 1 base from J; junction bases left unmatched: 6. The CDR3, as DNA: TGCGCCAGCAGCCTAGTTAGCGGGGGACGCACAGATACGCAGTATTTT. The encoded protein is CASSLVSGGRTDTQYF.

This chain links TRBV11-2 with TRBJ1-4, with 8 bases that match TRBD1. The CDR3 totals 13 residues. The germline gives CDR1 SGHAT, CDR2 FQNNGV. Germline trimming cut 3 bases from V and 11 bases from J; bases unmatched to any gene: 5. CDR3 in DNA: TGTGCCAGCAGCTTTGACAGGGGTAGGAAACTGTTTTTT. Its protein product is CASSFDRGRKLFF.

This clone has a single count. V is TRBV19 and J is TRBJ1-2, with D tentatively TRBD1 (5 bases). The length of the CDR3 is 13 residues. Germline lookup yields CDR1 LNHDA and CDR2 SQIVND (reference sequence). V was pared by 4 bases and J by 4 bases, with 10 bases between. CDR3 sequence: CASSTRVSYGYTF. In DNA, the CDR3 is TGTGCCAGTAGTACCAGGGTTTCCTATGGCTACACCTTC.

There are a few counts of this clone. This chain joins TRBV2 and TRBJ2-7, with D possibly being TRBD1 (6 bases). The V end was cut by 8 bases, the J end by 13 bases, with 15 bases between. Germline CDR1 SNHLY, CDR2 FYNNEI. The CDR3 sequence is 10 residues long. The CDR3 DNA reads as TGTGCCAGCGGGGGCGCGGAGCTATACTTC. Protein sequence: CASGGAELYF.

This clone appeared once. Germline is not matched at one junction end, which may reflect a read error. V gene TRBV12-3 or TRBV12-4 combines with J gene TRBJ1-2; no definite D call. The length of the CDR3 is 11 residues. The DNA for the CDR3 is TGTGCCAGCAGTTTCCCCGGCTCAGGCTCCTTC. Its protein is CASSFPGSGSF.

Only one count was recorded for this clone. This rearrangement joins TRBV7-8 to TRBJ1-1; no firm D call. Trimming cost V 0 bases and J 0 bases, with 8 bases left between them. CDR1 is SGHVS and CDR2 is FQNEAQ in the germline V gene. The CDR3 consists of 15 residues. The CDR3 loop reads CASSLAAGLNTEAFF. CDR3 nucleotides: TGTGCCAGCAGCTTAGCCGCGGGTTTGAACACTGAAGCTTTCTTT.

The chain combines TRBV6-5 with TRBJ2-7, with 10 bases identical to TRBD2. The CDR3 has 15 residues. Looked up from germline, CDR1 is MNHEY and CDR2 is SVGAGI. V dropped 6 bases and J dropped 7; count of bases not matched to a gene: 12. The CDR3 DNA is TGTGCCAGCAGCCCCACCAGCGGGGGGGCCTGGGAGCAGTACTTC. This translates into CASSPTSGGAWEQYF.

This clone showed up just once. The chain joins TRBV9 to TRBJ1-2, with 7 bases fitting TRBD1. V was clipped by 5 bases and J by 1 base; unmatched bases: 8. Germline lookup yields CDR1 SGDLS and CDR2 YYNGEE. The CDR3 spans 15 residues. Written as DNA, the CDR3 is TGTGCCAGCAGGGGGGACAGTAACTTTAACTATGGCTACACCTTC. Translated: CASRGDSNFNYGYTF.

CDR3 nucleotides: TGTGCCAGCAGCCCTAGGTCCCCCCCACAGACCCAGTACTTC. Protein product: CASSPRSPPQTQYF. The rearrangement uses TRBV7-2 and TRBJ2-5; D ambiguous. Trimming removed 5 bases at V and 6 bases at J, with 16 bases between. Germline lookup yields CDR1 SGHTA and CDR2 FQGNSA. There are 14 residues in the CDR3.

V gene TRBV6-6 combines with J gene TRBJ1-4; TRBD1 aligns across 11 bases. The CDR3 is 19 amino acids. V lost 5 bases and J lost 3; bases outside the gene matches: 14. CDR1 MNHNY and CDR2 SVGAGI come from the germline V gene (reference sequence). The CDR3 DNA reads TGTGCCAGCAGTCCTCGTCCCGGACAGGGGGCGTCGGCTAATGAAAAACTGTTTTTT. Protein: CASSPRPGQGASANEKLFF.

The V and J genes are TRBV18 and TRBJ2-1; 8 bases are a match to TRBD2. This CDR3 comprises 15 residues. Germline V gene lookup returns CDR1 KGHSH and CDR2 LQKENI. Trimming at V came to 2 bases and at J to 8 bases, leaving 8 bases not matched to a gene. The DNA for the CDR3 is TGTGCCAGCTCACCAGCTGCGGGGGGCAGACATGAGCAGTTCTTC. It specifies CASSPAAGGRHEQFF.

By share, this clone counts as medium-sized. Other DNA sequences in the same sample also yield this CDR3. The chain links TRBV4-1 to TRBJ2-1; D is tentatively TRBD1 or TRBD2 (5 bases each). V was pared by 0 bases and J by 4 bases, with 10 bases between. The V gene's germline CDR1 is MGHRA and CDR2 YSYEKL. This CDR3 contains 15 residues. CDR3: CASSQDRGSYNEQFF. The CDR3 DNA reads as TGCGCCAGCAGCCAAGACCGGGGCTCGTACAATGAGCAGTTCTTC.

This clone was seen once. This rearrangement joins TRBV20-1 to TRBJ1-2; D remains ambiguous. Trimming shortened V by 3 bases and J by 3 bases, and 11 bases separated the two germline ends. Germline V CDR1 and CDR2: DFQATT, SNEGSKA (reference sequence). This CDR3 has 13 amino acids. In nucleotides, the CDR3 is TGCAGTGCTAGTAGTGTTGGGGACTATGGCTACACCTTC. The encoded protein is CSASSVGDYGYTF.

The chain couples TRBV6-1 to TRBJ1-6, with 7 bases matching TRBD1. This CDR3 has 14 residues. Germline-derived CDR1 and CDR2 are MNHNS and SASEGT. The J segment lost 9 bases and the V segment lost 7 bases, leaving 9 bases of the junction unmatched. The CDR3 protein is CASKTGTEASPLHF. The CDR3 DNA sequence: TGTGCCAGCAAAACCGGGACAGAGGCTTCACCCCTCCACTTT.

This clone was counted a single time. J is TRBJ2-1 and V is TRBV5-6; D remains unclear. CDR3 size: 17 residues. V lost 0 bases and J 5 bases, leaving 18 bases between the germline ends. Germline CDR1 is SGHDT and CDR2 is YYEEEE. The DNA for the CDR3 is TGTGCCAGCAGCTTGGCCCTTGGGCAAACCAAGAACAATGAGCAGTTCTTC. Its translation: CASSLALGQTKNNEQFF.

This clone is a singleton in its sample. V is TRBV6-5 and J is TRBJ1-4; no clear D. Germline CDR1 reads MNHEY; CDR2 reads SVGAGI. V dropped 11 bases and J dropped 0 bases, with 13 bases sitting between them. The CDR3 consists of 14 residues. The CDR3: CAGRTAATNEKLFF. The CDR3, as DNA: TGTGCCGGTCGAACGGCCGCAACTAATGAAAAACTGTTTTTT.